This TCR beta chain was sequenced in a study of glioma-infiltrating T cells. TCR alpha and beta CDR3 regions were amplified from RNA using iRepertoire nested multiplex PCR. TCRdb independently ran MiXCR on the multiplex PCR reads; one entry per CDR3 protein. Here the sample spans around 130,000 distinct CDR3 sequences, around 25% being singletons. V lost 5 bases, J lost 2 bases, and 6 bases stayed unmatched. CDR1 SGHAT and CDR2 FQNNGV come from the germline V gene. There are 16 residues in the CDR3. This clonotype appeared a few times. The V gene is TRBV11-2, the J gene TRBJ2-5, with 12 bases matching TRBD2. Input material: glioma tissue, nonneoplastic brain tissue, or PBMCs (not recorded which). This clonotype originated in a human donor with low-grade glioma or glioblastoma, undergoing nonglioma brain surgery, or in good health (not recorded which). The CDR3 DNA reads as TGTGCCAGCAGCCGTCTAGCGGGGGGGCCGCAAGAGACCCAGTACTTC. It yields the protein CASSRLAGGPQETQYF.